The 20 T cell receptor beta chains listed next were all sequenced from one sample in a study of beta chain features in type 1 diabetes. Study-level findings and limits: Shortening that was moderate but significant affected the TCRB CDR3s of Type 1 diabetes patients in all four CD4+ subsets.

Their specific antigens are unknown. Expressed TCRB transcripts were sequenced because the isolated RNA had all been reverse transcribed beforehand. Produced via immunoSEQ multiplex PCR; TCRdb's table is partial and in-frame only. The data contain over 150,000 clones, 6% to 9% of them singletons. The sample consisted of central memory CD4+ T cells from blood. The source is a man between 18 and 35 years old with type 1 diabetes.

The V gene is TRBV30, the J gene TRBJ2-6; D is possibly TRBD1 (6 bases). The CDR3 runs to 15 residues. CDR1 is GTSNPN, CDR2 SVGIG, per germline (reference sequence). Trimming removed 2 bases at V and 2 bases at J, with 10 bases between. CDR3 sequence (DNA): TGTGCCTGGAGTAAGAGGACAGCTGGGGCCAACGTCCTGACTTTC. Translation: CAWSKRTAGANVLTF.

The V call is TRBV18, the J call TRBJ1-1, with a possible D match to TRBD1 (6 bases). Germline CDR1 is KGHSH and CDR2 is LQKENI. The V gene lost 3 bases and the J gene lost 2 bases, with 10 bases spanning the gap. CDR3 length: 14 residues. CDR3 sequence: CASSPLGGNTEAFF. The CDR3 DNA reads TGTGCCAGCTCACCCCTAGGGGGTAACACTGAAGCTTTCTTT.

This clone turned up a few times. The V and J genes are TRBV5-4 and TRBJ2-1, with TRBD1 matching 10 bases. Germline V gene lookup returns CDR1 SGHNT and CDR2 YYREEE (reference sequence). The junction had 8 bases not matched to a gene; V was cut back by 4 bases and J by 7 bases. This CDR3 comprises 15 residues. Here the CDR3 reads CASSSRDRGFNEQFF. The DNA for the CDR3 is TGTGCCAGCAGCAGCCGGGACAGGGGTTTTAATGAGCAGTTCTTC.

The chain is built from TRBV28 and TRBJ1-5; D unresolved. This CDR3 has 13 amino acids. Germline V gene sequence: CDR1 MDHEN, CDR2 SYDVKM. The V gene lost 4 bases and the J gene lost 0 bases, with 4 bases spanning the gap. The CDR3 nucleotides are TGTGCCAGCAGTTACAGTAGCAATCAGCCCCAGCATTTT. Translated, it gives CASSYSSNQPQHF.

This clone was counted ten times or more. The chain uses TRBV2 and TRBJ2-5; maybe TRBD2 (6 bases). V lost 8 bases and J lost 5, with 18 bases in between. From germline, CDR1 is SNHLY and CDR2 FYNNEI. This CDR3 region has 14 residues. Here the CDR3 reads CASHRGGTAETQYF. The DNA for the CDR3 is TGTGCCAGCCACCGGGGAGGTACGGCGGAGACCCAGTACTTC.

This clone has more than one count but fewer than ten. The J gene is TRBJ2-5, the V gene TRBV4-3; no firm D call. Trimming took off 0 bases at V and 7 bases at J, with 15 bases between the two ends. The CDR3 is 15 residues long. Germline CDR1 and CDR2: LGHNA and YSLEER. The CDR3 loop is CASSQDSTNPGTQYF. CDR3 nucleotide sequence: TGCGCCAGCAGCCAAGATTCTACCAATCCTGGGACCCAGTACTTC.

This rearrangement joins TRBV2 to TRBJ2-1, with 15 bases identical to TRBD2. This CDR3 has 17 amino acids. Losses at the gene ends were 6 bases for V and 1 base for J; bases not matched to a gene: 4. Per the germline V gene, CDR1 is SNHLY and CDR2 is FYNNEI. The CDR3 DNA is TGTGCCAGCAGCTTAGGACTAGCGGGGGGGTCCTACAATGAGCAGTTCTTC. Encoded protein: CASSLGLAGGSYNEQFF.

The gene calls are TRBV28 and TRBJ2-4; D might be TRBD2 (6 bases). Trimming stripped 7 bases from V and 7 bases from J, with 14 bases between. CDR3 size: 13 residues. From germline, CDR1 is MDHEN and CDR2 SYDVKM. The DNA for the CDR3 is TGTGCCAGCACCATGGAGGGTTTGAACATTCAGTACTTC. Its protein product is CASTMEGLNIQYF.

This chain uses TRBV11-3 with TRBJ2-3, with D possibly matching TRBD2 (7 bases). This CDR3 has 14 amino acids. Germline assignment: CDR1 SGHNT and CDR2 YENEEA. Trimming left V 5 bases short and J 5 bases short, with 14 bases between. The CDR3 DNA is TGTGCCAGCAGCGTTGGGGGGGCGGAAGATACGCAGTATTTT. It codes for CASSVGGAEDTQYF.

The chain links TRBV5-8 to TRBJ2-5; 7 bases are shared with TRBD1. The CDR3 covers 13 residues. V lost 7 bases, J lost 6 bases, and 9 bases stayed unmatched. CDR1 and CDR2 (germline): SGHTS, YDEGEE. CDR3 protein: CASGATGPKTQYF. For the CDR3, the DNA is TGTGCCAGCGGCGCGACAGGGCCGAAGACCCAGTACTTC.

Turning to this clone: Other DNA sequences in this specimen translate into the identical CDR3. This chain uses TRBV4-1 with TRBJ2-5; 7 bases match TRBD2. The junction had 7 bases not matched to a gene; V was cut back by 4 bases and J by 5 bases. CDR1 and CDR2 from the germline V gene are MGHRA and YSYEKL. The CDR3 runs 14 residues. The CDR3 DNA is TGCGCCAGCAGCCGCGGACTAGGCCGTGAGACCCAGTACTTC. It codes for CASSRGLGRETQYF.

In its sample, this clone was seen a few times. The V call is TRBV19, the J call TRBJ2-7, with a possible D match to TRBD2 (6 bases). The V gene lost 5 bases and the J gene lost 3 bases, with 14 bases spanning the gap. CDR1 is LNHDA and CDR2 is SQIVND in the germline V gene (reference sequence). CDR3 length: 14 amino acids. CDR3 sequence (DNA): TGTGCCAGTAGTCCTAGCCGGGGACTCTACGAGCAGTACTTC. This codes for CASSPSRGLYEQYF.

J is TRBJ2-1 and V is TRBV7-2, with TRBD1 matching 7 bases. J gave up 6 bases and V 5 bases, and 10 bases lay outside the gene matches. Germline loops: CDR1 SGHTA, CDR2 FQGNSA. This CDR3 has 15 amino acids. In nucleotides, the CDR3 is TGTGCCAGCAGCCCCGGGACAGTCTTAGGCAATGAGCAGTTCTTC. This translates into CASSPGTVLGNEQFF.

The rearrangement joins TRBV2 to TRBJ2-6; 8 bases are shared with TRBD1. Germline V CDR1 and CDR2: SNHLY, FYNNEI. The CDR3 contains 12 residues. After removal of 10 bases from V and 12 bases from J, the junction contained 8 bases not matched to a gene. CDR3 sequence: CATRRQGTVLTF. The CDR3 nucleotides are TGTGCCACCAGACGACAGGGGACCGTCCTGACTTTC.

This clone was found many times. This rearrangement joins TRBV11-2 to TRBJ2-3; 8 bases are shared with TRBD1. CDR1 is SGHAT and CDR2 is FQNNGV in the germline V gene. With 4 bases clipped from V and 1 base from J, the junction kept 7 bases outside the gene matches. The CDR3 totals 16 residues. CDR3 nucleotide sequence: TGTGCCAGCAGCTCGAGGACAGGGCGGGGCACAGATACGCAGTATTTT. Amino acids: CASSSRTGRGTDTQYF.

This clone occurred a few times. J is TRBJ2-5 and V is TRBV9; D ambiguous. Trimming left V 2 bases short and J 5 bases short, with 10 bases between. This CDR3 is 13 amino acids long. In germline, CDR1 is SGDLS, CDR2 YYNGEE. CDR3 amino acids: CASSVPGSETQYF. The CDR3 nucleotides read TGTGCCAGCAGCGTTCCAGGAAGCGAGACCCAGTACTTC.

This chain connects TRBV4-2 to TRBJ1-4; 7 bases fit TRBD1. Germline-derived CDR1 and CDR2 are LGHNA and YNFKEQ. With V trimmed by 4 bases and J by 8 bases, 4 bases remained unmatched. The CDR3 runs to 13 residues. CDR3 nucleotides: TGTGCCAGCAGCCGGGACAGTAACGAAAAACTGTTTTTT. It yields the protein CASSRDSNEKLFF.

This clone was detected only a few times. A junction boundary mismatches the germline segment, possibly from a read error. The V gene is TRBV10-2, the J gene TRBJ2-7; TRBD2 aligns across 10 bases. Germline-derived CDR1 and CDR2 are WSHSY and SAAADI. This CDR3 comprises 13 residues. CDR3 DNA: TGCGCCACCAGTCCTAGCGGGAGATACGAGCAGTACTTC. Protein: CATSPSGRYEQYF.

The chain is built from TRBV30 and TRBJ1-1; D may be TRBD1 (5 bases). Germline loops: CDR1 GTSNPN, CDR2 SVGIG (reference sequence). The CDR3 length is 14 residues. V shed 4 bases and J shed 0 bases, with 12 bases lying between them. The CDR3: CAWNNGGVNTEAFF. Here the CDR3 DNA reads TGTGCCTGGAACAACGGGGGGGTGAACACTGAAGCTTTCTTT.

The V and J genes are TRBV28 and TRBJ2-7; D is possibly TRBD1 (5 bases). Germline loops: CDR1 MDHEN, CDR2 SYDVKM. CDR3 length equals 14 residues. Trimming took 7 bases from V and 6 from J, leaving 19 bases between them. The CDR3: CASTTAGRLGEQYF. DNA for the CDR3: TGTGCCAGCACCACGGCAGGGCGTTTGGGCGAGCAGTACTTC. The full variable domain, rest sourced from reference TRBV28 and TRBJ2-7, is DVKVTQSSRYLVKRTGEKVFLECVQDMDHENMFWYRQDPGLGLRLIYFSYDVKMKEKGDIPEGYSVSREKKERFSLILESASTNQTSMYLCASTTAGRLGEQYFGPGTRLTVT.